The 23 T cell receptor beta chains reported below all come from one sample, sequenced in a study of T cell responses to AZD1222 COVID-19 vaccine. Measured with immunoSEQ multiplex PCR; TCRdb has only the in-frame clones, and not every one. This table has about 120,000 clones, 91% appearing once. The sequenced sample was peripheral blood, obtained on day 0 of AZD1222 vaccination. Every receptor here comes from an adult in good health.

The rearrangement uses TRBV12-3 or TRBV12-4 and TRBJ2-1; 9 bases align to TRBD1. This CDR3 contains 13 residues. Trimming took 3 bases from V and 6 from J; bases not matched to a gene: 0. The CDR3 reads CASSLGQGNEQFF. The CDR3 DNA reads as TGTGCCAGCAGTTTGGGACAGGGCAATGAGCAGTTCTTC.

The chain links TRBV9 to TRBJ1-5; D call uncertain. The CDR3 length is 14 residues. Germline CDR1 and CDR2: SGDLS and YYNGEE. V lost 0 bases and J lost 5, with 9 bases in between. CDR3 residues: CASSVEPIDQPQHF. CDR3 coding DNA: TGTGCCAGCAGCGTAGAACCAATAGATCAGCCCCAGCATTTT.

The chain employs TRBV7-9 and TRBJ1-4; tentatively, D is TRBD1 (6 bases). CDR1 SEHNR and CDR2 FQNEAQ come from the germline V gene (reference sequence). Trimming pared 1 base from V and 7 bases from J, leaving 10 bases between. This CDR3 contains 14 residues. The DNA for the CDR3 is TGTGCCAGCAGCTTAGTGGGGGCAAGTGAAAAACTGTTTTTT. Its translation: CASSLVGASEKLFF.

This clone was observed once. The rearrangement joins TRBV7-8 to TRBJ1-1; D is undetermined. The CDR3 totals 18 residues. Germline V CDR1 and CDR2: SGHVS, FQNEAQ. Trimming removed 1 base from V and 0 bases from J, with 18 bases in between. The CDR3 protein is CASSLGSWGGIMNTEAFF. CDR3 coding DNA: TGTGCCAGCAGCTTAGGTTCGTGGGGAGGTATTATGAACACTGAAGCTTTCTTT.

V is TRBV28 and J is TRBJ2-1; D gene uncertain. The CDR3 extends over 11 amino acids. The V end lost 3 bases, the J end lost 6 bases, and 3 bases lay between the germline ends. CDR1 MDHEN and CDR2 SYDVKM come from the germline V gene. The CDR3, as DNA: TGTGCCAGCAGTTTGTCCAATGAGCAGTTCTTC. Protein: CASSLSNEQFF.

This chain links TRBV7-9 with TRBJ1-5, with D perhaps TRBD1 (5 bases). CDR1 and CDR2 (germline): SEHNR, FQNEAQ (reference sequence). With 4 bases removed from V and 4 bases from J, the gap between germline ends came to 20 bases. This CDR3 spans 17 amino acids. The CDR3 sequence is CASSSGLGPVFNQPQHF. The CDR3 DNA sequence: TGTGCCAGCAGCTCGGGACTGGGTCCTGTCTTTAATCAGCCCCAGCATTTT.

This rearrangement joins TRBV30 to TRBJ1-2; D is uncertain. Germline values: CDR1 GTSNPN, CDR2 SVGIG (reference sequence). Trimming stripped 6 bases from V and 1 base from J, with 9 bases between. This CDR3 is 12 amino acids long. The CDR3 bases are TGTGCCTGTTCAGTGAATAACTATGGCTACACCTTC. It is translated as CACSVNNYGYTF.

CDR3: CASSHKPRSSPLHF. DNA of the CDR3: TGTGCCAGCAGTCATAAACCCCGAAGTTCACCCCTCCACTTT. The chain joins TRBV5-8 to TRBJ1-6, with D unresolved. The CDR3 is 14 residues long. Trimming cost V 5 bases and J 9 bases, with 15 bases left between them. The germline V gene encodes CDR1 SGHTS and CDR2 YDEGEE.

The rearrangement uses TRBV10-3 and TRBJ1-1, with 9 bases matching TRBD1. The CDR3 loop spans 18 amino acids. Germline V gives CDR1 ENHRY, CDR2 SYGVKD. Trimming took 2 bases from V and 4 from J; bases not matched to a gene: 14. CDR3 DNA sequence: TGTGCCATCAGTGAGGGTAAGGATTTGGGGACAGGGTCCACTGAAGCTTTCTTT. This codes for CAISEGKDLGTGSTEAFF.

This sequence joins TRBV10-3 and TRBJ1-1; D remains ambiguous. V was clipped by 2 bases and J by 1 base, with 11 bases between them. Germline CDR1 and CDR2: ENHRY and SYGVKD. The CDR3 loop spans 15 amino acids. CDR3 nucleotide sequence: TGTGCCATCAGTGAGAGGAACAGCCCGAACACTGAAGCTTTCTTT. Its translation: CAISERNSPNTEAFF.

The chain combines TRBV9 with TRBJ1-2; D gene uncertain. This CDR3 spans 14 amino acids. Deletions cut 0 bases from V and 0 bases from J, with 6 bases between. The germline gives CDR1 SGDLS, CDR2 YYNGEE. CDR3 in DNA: TGTGCCAGCAGCGTAGCAGGAGCTAACTATGGCTACACCTTC. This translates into CASSVAGANYGYTF.

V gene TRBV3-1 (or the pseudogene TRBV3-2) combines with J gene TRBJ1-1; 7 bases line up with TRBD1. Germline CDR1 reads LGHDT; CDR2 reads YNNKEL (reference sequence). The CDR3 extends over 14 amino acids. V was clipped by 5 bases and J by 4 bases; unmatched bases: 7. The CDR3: CASSRGQFSTEAFF. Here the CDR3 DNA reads TGTGCCAGCAGCAGGGGACAGTTCAGCACTGAAGCTTTCTTT.

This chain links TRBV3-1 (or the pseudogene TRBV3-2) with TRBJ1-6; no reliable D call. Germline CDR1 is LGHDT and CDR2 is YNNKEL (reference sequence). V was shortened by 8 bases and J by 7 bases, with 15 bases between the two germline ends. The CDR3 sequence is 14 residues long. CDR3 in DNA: TGTGCCAGCGCTTTGGGCCTATTAAATTCACCCCTCCACTTT. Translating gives CASALGLLNSPLHF.

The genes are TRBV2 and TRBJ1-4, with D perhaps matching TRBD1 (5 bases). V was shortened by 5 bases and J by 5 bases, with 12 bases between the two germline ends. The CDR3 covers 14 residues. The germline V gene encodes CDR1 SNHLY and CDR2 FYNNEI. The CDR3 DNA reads TGTGCCAGCAGTCACGACAGTGAGAATGAAAAACTGTTTTTT. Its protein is CASSHDSENEKLFF.

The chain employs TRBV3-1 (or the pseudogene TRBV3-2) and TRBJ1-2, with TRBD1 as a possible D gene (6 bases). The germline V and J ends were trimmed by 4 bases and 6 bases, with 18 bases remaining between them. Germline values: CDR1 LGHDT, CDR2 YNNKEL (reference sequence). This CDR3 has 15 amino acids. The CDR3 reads CASSRTNRVFHGYTF. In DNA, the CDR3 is TGTGCCAGCAGCCGTACGAACAGGGTATTCCATGGCTACACCTTC.

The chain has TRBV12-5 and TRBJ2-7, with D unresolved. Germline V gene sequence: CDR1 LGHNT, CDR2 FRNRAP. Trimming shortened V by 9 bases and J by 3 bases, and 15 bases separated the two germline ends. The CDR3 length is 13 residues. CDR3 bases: TGTGCTAGCCTTGGCGGCACCTTCTACGAGCAGTACTTC. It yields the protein CASLGGTFYEQYF.

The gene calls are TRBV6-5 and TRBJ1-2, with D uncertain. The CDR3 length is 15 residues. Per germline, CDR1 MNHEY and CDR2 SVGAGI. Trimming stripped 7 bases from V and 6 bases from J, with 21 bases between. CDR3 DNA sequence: TGTGCCAGCAATATAGCGGTGGAGGGAACTCATGGCTACACCTTC. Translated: CASNIAVEGTHGYTF.

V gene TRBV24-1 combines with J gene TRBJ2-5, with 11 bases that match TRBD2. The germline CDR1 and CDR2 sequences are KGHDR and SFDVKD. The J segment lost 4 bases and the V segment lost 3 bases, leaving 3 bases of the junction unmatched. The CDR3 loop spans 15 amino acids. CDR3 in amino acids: CATSDPLAGGETQYF. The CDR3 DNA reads TGTGCCACCAGTGATCCCCTAGCGGGAGGAGAGACCCAGTACTTC.

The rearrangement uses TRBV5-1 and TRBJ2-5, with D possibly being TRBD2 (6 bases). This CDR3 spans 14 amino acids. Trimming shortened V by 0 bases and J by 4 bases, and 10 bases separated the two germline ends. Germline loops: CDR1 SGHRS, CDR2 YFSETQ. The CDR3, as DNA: TGCGCCAGCAGCTTGGGAGCGGGCGGAGAGACCCAGTACTTC. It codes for CASSLGAGGETQYF.

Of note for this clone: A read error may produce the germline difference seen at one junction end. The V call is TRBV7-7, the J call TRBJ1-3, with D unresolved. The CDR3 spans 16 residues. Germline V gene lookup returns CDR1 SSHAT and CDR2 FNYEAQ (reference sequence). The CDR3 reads CASSPRAATSGNTIYF. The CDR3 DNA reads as TGTGCTAGCAGCCCCCGGGCAGCTACCTCTGGAAACACCATATATTTT.

The chain's CDR3 is CAIRGSGGNTIYF. The CDR3 DNA reads TGTGCCATCAGGGGATCGGGTGGAAACACCATATATTTT. This chain links TRBV10-3 with TRBJ1-3; D ambiguous. The germline V and J ends were trimmed by 6 bases and 3 bases, with 9 bases remaining between them. There are 13 residues in the CDR3. The germline V gene has CDR1 ENHRY and CDR2 SYGVKD.

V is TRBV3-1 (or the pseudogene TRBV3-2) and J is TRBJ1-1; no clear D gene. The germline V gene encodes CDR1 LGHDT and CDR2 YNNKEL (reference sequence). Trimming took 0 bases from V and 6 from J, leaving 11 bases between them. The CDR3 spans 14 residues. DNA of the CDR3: TGTGCCAGCAGCCAAGATAAGAGTGTGGCTGAAGCTTTCTTT. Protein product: CASSQDKSVAEAFF.

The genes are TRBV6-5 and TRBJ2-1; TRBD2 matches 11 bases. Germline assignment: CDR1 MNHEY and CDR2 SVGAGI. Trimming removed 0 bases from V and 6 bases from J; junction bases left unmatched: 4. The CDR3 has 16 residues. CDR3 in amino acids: CASSYSVSGRANEQFF. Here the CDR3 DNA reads TGTGCCAGCAGTTACTCGGTTAGCGGGAGGGCCAATGAGCAGTTCTTC.